The rows below give T cell receptor beta chains drawn from one sample of a study of blood T cell repertoires in COVID-19. The assay was immunoSEQ multiplex PCR, and TCRdb's table has in-frame clones only and misses some. The sample has approximately 300,000 clones, roughly 90% seen once. The sequenced sample consisted of PBMCs or T cells enriched from blood (not recorded which). The receptors derive from a woman in her 30s who had recovered from COVID-19. Both conserved end residues are part of each CDR3. Fields, in order: clone size, D gene, V gene, J gene, CDR3 DNA, CDR3 protein. The D gene is left open where the match is weak. Part of the rows lack a size; the others show once, few, many or a class for expanded clones.

>NA|TRBD2|TRBV5-1|TRBJ2-5
TGCGCCAGCAGCTTCAAACTAGCGGGACTCCAAGAGGCCCAGTACTTC
CASSFKLAGLQEAQYF
>NA|NA|TRBV7-3|TRBJ1-4
TGTGCCAGCACCGTTAACCATAGGGGTGAAAAACTGTTTTTT
CASTVNHRGEKLFF
>NA|NA|TRBV12-2|TRBJ2-5
TGTGCAAGTCGCTTCATCATGTTAGTGACTAGCGGGAGGCCCTGGGAGACCCAGTACTTC
CASRFIMLVTSGRPWETQYF
>NA|NA|TRBV6-5|TRBJ2-7
TGTGCCAGCAGTTACACCGCCCGATCCGGCTACGAGCAGTACTTC
CASSYTARSGYEQYF
>NA|NA|TRBV9|TRBJ2-2
TGTGCCAGCAGCGTACAGGGTTTGGGGGAGCTGTTTTTT
CASSVQGLGELFF
>NA|NA|TRBV2|TRBJ1-6
TGTGCCAGCAGTGAAGGACAGCTTAGTTCACCCCTCCACTTT
CASSEGQLSSPLHF
>NA|NA|TRBV7-9|TRBJ1-2
TGTGCCAGCAGCCCGCCGGAGACCCCGTATGGCTACACCTTC
CASSPPETPYGYTF
>NA|NA|TRBV28|TRBJ1-1
TGTGCCAGCAGTTCTGGCCGGGGGGGGATGAACACTGAAGCTTTCTTT
CASSSGRGGMNTEAFF
>NA|TRBD1|TRBV5-4|TRBJ1-2
TGTGCCAGCAGCTTGGTGGGACAGGACTATGGCTACACCTTC
CASSLVGQDYGYTF
>NA|NA|TRBV27|TRBJ2-7
TGTGCCAGCAGTTTATACCCCCCCCGGCAGGGCGGGATGGGGCAGTACTTC
CASSLYPPRQGGMGQYF
>once|TRBD1|TRBV10-3|TRBJ2-2
TGTGCCACAAAAGGGGGCGGAAAGAACACCGGGGAGCTGTTTTTT
CATKGGGKNTGELFF
>NA|NA|TRBV28|TRBJ1-2
TGTGCCAGCAGCAAAGGGGAGGGGGTAGGGTATGGCTACACCTTC
CASSKGEGVGYGYTF
>NA|NA|TRBV5-5|TRBJ2-4
TGTGCCAGCAGCTTGGAGCAGGGTGCGGCCAAAAACATTCAGTACTTC
CASSLEQGAAKNIQYF
>NA|NA|TRBV18|TRBJ1-1
TGTGCCAGCTCACCGGACAGCCAGTTGAACACTGAAGCTTTCTTT
CASSPDSQLNTEAFF
>NA|NA|TRBV4-1|TRBJ1-1
TGCGCCAGCAGCCAACTGCCCGGGACTCGGGCTTTCTTT
CASSQLPGTRAFF
>NA|NA|TRBV18|TRBJ1-2
TGTGCCAGCTCACCCCTGGAGGGACCCTATGGCTACACCTTC
CASSPLEGPYGYTF
>NA|TRBD2|TRBV20-1|TRBJ2-7
TGCAGTGCCAGTGGCTGGGGGGGTGGCGGGGACGAGCAGTACTTC
CSASGWGGGGDEQYF
>NA|NA|TRBV18|TRBJ2-1
TGTGCCAGCTCACCACGAAGGGGGTTGGGGCAGTTCTTC
CASSPRRGLGQFF
>NA|NA|TRBV4-3|TRBJ1-5
TGCGCCAGCAGCCAAGAGTTTCAGGTTAATCAGCCCCAGCATTTT
CASSQEFQVNQPQHF
>NA|TRBD1|TRBV20-1|TRBJ1-5
TGCAGTGCTAGTAGGGGGACAGGGGGTGATCAGCCCCAGCATTTT
CSASRGTGGDQPQHF
>once|NA|TRBV5-1|TRBJ2-3
TGCGCCAGCAGCCTGTTGCCGAGGGATACGCAGTATTTT
CASSLLPRDTQYF
>NA|NA|TRBV4-3|TRBJ1-1
TGCGCCAGCAGCCAGGCCGGGGGTTGGGAACCCCGACAACGCACTGAAGCTTTCTTT
CASSQAGGWEPRQRTEAFF
>NA|NA|TRBV4-1|TRBJ1-1
TGCGCCAGCAGCCAAGTGCCAGTGAACACTGAAGCTTTCTTT
CASSQVPVNTEAFF
>NA|NA|TRBV9|TRBJ2-7
TGTGCCAGCAGTGTCGGGGGGCCCCTCTACGAGCAGTACTTC
CASSVGGPLYEQYF
>NA|NA|TRBV28|TRBJ1-2
TGTGCCAGCAGTTTTTTAGGGGGAGGCTACACCTTC
CASSFLGGGYTF
>NA|TRBD1|TRBV19|TRBJ1-5
TGTGCCAGTAGTATTGGACAGGGGGCCCTTAAGAGCAATCAGCCCCAGCATTTT
CASSIGQGALKSNQPQHF
>NA|TRBD1|TRBV11-2|TRBJ2-3
TGTGCCAGCAGCTTAAGGGGGACAGGCCTTGGGCCGCAGTATTTT
CASSLRGTGLGPQYF
>once|NA|TRBV7-6|TRBJ2-5
TGTGCCAGCAGCTCCGCAGGCCACGACCAAGAGACCCAGTACTTC
CASSSAGHDQETQYF
>NA|NA|TRBV19|TRBJ1-5
TGTGCCAGTAGTATTAATCCGGGACTTCCCCAGCATTTT
CASSINPGLPQHF
>NA|TRBD1|TRBV5-1|TRBJ1-1
TGCGCCAGCAGGCCTGGGACAGGGGGCACTGAAGCTTTCTTT
CASRPGTGGTEAFF
>NA|TRBD1|TRBV28|TRBJ1-1
TGTGCCAGCAGAAAACAGGGGAGGCCTGAAGCTTTCTTT
CASRKQGRPEAFF
>NA|NA|TRBV4-2|TRBJ2-7
TGTGCCAGCAGCCCTACTAAGGCGTCCTACGAGCAGTACTTC
CASSPTKASYEQYF
>NA|NA|TRBV28|TRBJ1-3
TGTGCCAGCAGTTTATCCGGCTCTGGAAACACCATATATTTT
CASSLSGSGNTIYF
>NA|NA|TRBV5-6|TRBJ1-5
TGTGCCAGTAGACCCCCCAAAGCACACCCGACTTCTGAGGCCCAGCATTTT
CASRPPKAHPTSEAQHF
>NA|NA|TRBV6-4|TRBJ2-7
TGTGCCAGCAGCCCTGGTGGGGGGTCCCACGAGCAGTACTTC
CASSPGGGSHEQYF